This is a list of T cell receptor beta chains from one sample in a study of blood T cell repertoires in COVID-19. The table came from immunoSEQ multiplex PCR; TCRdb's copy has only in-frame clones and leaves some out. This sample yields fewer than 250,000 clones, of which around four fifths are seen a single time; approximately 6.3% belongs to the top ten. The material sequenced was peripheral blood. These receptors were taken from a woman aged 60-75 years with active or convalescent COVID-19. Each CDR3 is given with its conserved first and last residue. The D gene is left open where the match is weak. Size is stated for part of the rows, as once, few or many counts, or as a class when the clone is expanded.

cdr3_aa: CASQDSAGVPYNEQFF
cdr3_nt: TGTGCCAGCCAGGACAGTGCGGGAGTGCCATACAATGAGCAGTTCTTC
v_call: TRBV27
d_call: NA
clone_size: once
j_call: TRBJ2-1

cdr3_aa: CASRALTSGGVYNEQFF
cdr3_nt: TGTGCCAGCAGGGCCCTCACTAGCGGGGGGGTATACAATGAGCAGTTCTTC
v_call: TRBV2
d_call: TRBD2
clone_size: once
j_call: TRBJ2-1

cdr3_aa: CASSTPRAQETQYF
cdr3_nt: TGTGCCAGTAGTACCCCGAGGGCGCAAGAGACCCAGTACTTC
v_call: TRBV19
d_call: NA
clone_size: NA
j_call: TRBJ2-5

cdr3_aa: CASSRVRETEYSGANVLTF
cdr3_nt: TGCGCCAGCAGTAGGGTGCGTGAGACAGAGTACTCTGGGGCCAACGTCCTGACTTTC
v_call: TRBV5-1
d_call: NA
clone_size: NA
j_call: TRBJ2-6

cdr3_aa: CASSQQGYQPQHF
cdr3_nt: TGTGCCAGTAGTCAGCAGGGTTATCAGCCCCAGCATTTT
v_call: TRBV19
d_call: NA
clone_size: NA
j_call: TRBJ1-5

cdr3_aa: CASSKGHHSNQPQHF
cdr3_nt: TGTGCCAGTAGTAAGGGACACCATAGCAATCAGCCCCAGCATTTT
v_call: TRBV19
d_call: NA
clone_size: few
j_call: TRBJ1-5

cdr3_aa: CASSLGISGWQETQYF
cdr3_nt: TGTGCCAGCAGCTTAGGAATTAGCGGCTGGCAAGAGACCCAGTACTTC
v_call: TRBV7-9
d_call: NA
clone_size: NA
j_call: TRBJ2-5

cdr3_aa: CASSPGTGALAEAFF
cdr3_nt: TGTGCCAGCAGCCCTGGGACAGGGGCCCTTGCTGAAGCTTTCTTT
v_call: TRBV13
d_call: TRBD1
clone_size: NA
j_call: TRBJ1-1

cdr3_aa: CASSLALTGEGGNEKLFF
cdr3_nt: TGTGCCAGCAGCTTAGCCCTGACAGGGGAAGGGGGGAATGAAAAACTGTTTTTT
v_call: TRBV7-9
d_call: TRBD1
clone_size: NA
j_call: TRBJ1-4

cdr3_aa: CASYEREGPDTQYF
cdr3_nt: TGTGCCAGCTATGAGCGGGAGGGCCCAGATACGCAGTATTTT
v_call: TRBV28
d_call: TRBD2
clone_size: few
j_call: TRBJ2-3

cdr3_aa: CASSSPGGTAGDEQYF
cdr3_nt: TGCGCCAGCAGCTCTCCAGGGGGTACCGCCGGGGACGAGCAGTACTTC
v_call: TRBV5-1
d_call: TRBD1
clone_size: NA
j_call: TRBJ2-7

cdr3_aa: CASSESAGSYEQFF
cdr3_nt: TGTGCCAGCAGTGAGTCAGCGGGGTCTTATGAGCAGTTCTTC
v_call: TRBV6-1
d_call: TRBD2
clone_size: NA
j_call: TRBJ2-1

cdr3_aa: CASSIGGQGDSPLHF
cdr3_nt: TGTGCCAGTAGTATAGGGGGACAGGGTGATTCACCCCTCCACTTT
v_call: TRBV19
d_call: TRBD1
clone_size: NA
j_call: TRBJ1-6

cdr3_aa: CASSSGREASYEQYF
cdr3_nt: TGTGCCAGCAGCTCAGGGCGGGAGGCCTCCTACGAGCAGTACTTC
v_call: TRBV7-9
d_call: TRBD2
clone_size: once
j_call: TRBJ2-7

cdr3_aa: CASSYNRDYGYTF
cdr3_nt: TGTGCCAGCAGTTACAACAGGGACTATGGCTACACCTTC
v_call: TRBV6-5
d_call: NA
clone_size: NA
j_call: TRBJ1-2

cdr3_aa: CASSATGPPNTGELFF
cdr3_nt: TGCGCCAGCAGCGCCACAGGTCCTCCGAACACCGGGGAGCTGTTTTTT
v_call: TRBV5-1
d_call: NA
clone_size: NA
j_call: TRBJ2-2

cdr3_aa: CASSSGRTTEAFF
cdr3_nt: TGTGCCAGCAGTTCTGGGAGGACCACTGAAGCTTTCTTT
v_call: TRBV6-5
d_call: NA
clone_size: NA
j_call: TRBJ1-1

cdr3_aa: CASSPGRKGQGFQETQYF
cdr3_nt: TGCGCCAGCAGCCCAGGGCGTAAAGGACAGGGATTCCAAGAGACCCAGTACTTC
v_call: TRBV4-1
d_call: TRBD1
clone_size: few
j_call: TRBJ2-5

cdr3_aa: CASSGGQGSQPQHF
cdr3_nt: TGTGCCAGCAGTGGCGGACAGGGAAGTCAGCCCCAGCATTTT
v_call: TRBV6-2/TRBV6-3
d_call: TRBD1
clone_size: few
j_call: TRBJ1-5

cdr3_aa: CASNEQGSSTEAFF
cdr3_nt: TGTGCCAGCAACGAACAGGGGAGCTCCACTGAAGCTTTCTTT
v_call: TRBV9
d_call: TRBD1
clone_size: NA
j_call: TRBJ1-1

cdr3_aa: CASSQRGTGGSRTQLASYTDTQYF
cdr3_nt: TGTGCCAGCAGCCAAAGGGGGACAGGGGGTTCCCGCACGCAACTAGCGTCATACACAGATACGCAGTATTTT
v_call: TRBV6-2/TRBV6-3
d_call: TRBD1
clone_size: once
j_call: TRBJ2-3

cdr3_aa: CASSTGITTDTQYF
cdr3_nt: TGTGCCAGTAGTACCGGGATTACCACAGATACGCAGTATTTT
v_call: TRBV19
d_call: NA
clone_size: NA
j_call: TRBJ2-3

cdr3_aa: CASSTSPTGLAGYTF
cdr3_nt: TGTGCCAGTAGTACGTCCCCGACAGGCCTCGCTGGCTACACCTTC
v_call: TRBV19
d_call: NA
clone_size: NA
j_call: TRBJ1-2

cdr3_aa: CASSDEGAPSTEAFF
cdr3_nt: TGTGCCAGCAGTGACGAGGGCGCGCCGAGCACTGAAGCTTTCTTT
v_call: TRBV6-1
d_call: NA
clone_size: NA
j_call: TRBJ1-1

cdr3_aa: CASSREGRVDYNSPLHF
cdr3_nt: TGTGCCAGCAGTCGCGAGGGCCGGGTGGACTATAATTCACCCCTCCACTTT
v_call: TRBV3-1/TRBV3-2
d_call: NA
clone_size: NA
j_call: TRBJ1-6

cdr3_aa: CASSSGQDRTDTQYF
cdr3_nt: TGTGCCAGCAGCTCGGGACAGGACCGCACAGATACGCAGTATTTT
v_call: TRBV7-9
d_call: TRBD1
clone_size: NA
j_call: TRBJ2-3

cdr3_aa: CASSVATGRGTADTQYF
cdr3_nt: TGTGCCAGCAGCGTAGCTACGGGGCGGGGGACCGCAGATACGCAGTATTTT
v_call: TRBV9
d_call: TRBD2
clone_size: NA
j_call: TRBJ2-3

cdr3_aa: CASSDRASYNEQFF
cdr3_nt: TGTGCCAGTAGCGACAGGGCCTCCTACAATGAGCAGTTCTTC
v_call: TRBV19
d_call: TRBD1
clone_size: NA
j_call: TRBJ2-1

cdr3_aa: CASSTTGGLSGNTIYF
cdr3_nt: TGTGCCAGCAGCACCACAGGGGGCCTTTCTGGAAACACCATATATTTT
v_call: TRBV7-8
d_call: TRBD1
clone_size: NA
j_call: TRBJ1-3

cdr3_aa: CASSTATGHPYNEQFF
cdr3_nt: TGTGCCAGCAGTACCGCTACAGGTCACCCCTACAATGAGCAGTTCTTC
v_call: TRBV28
d_call: NA
clone_size: NA
j_call: TRBJ2-1

cdr3_aa: CATSRDLAGGNEQFF
cdr3_nt: TGTGCCACCAGCAGAGATCTAGCGGGGGGGAATGAGCAGTTCTTC
v_call: TRBV15
d_call: TRBD2
clone_size: NA
j_call: TRBJ2-1

cdr3_aa: CASSLGQRGPTHTQYF
cdr3_nt: TGTGCCAGCAGCTTGGGCCAGCGGGGCCCCACCCATACGCAGTATTTT
v_call: TRBV5-4
d_call: TRBD2
clone_size: NA
j_call: TRBJ2-3

cdr3_aa: CASSRSGGSGANVLTF
cdr3_nt: TGTGCCAGCAGTAGGTCAGGGGGCTCTGGGGCCAACGTCCTGACTTTC
v_call: TRBV6-4
d_call: TRBD1
clone_size: few
j_call: TRBJ2-6

cdr3_aa: CASSEDRGPTGELFF
cdr3_nt: TGCGCCAGCAGTGAGGACAGGGGGCCGACCGGGGAGCTGTTTTTT
v_call: TRBV10-1
d_call: TRBD1
clone_size: few
j_call: TRBJ2-2

cdr3_aa: CTSSQPDRGNQPQHF
cdr3_nt: TGCACCAGCAGCCAGCCGGACAGGGGCAATCAGCCCCAGCATTTT
v_call: TRBV1
d_call: NA
clone_size: NA
j_call: TRBJ1-5

cdr3_aa: CASSYSRQETQYF
cdr3_nt: TGTGCCAGCAGTTATTCCAGACAAGAGACCCAGTACTTC
v_call: TRBV6-2/TRBV6-3
d_call: NA
clone_size: few
j_call: TRBJ2-5

cdr3_aa: CASSHSGTDSPLHF
cdr3_nt: TGCGCCAGCAGCCACTCCGGGACTGATTCACCCCTCCACTTT
v_call: TRBV5-1
d_call: NA
clone_size: NA
j_call: TRBJ1-6

cdr3_aa: CASSLGQVQETQYF
cdr3_nt: TGTGCCAGCAGCTTAGGACAGGTCCAAGAGACCCAGTACTTC
v_call: TRBV7-9
d_call: NA
clone_size: NA
j_call: TRBJ2-5

cdr3_aa: CASSLTAGQGFGEAFF
cdr3_nt: TGTGCCAGCAGCTTAACGGCTGGACAGGGCTTCGGTGAAGCTTTCTTT
v_call: TRBV7-2
d_call: TRBD1
clone_size: NA
j_call: TRBJ1-1

cdr3_aa: CASSELEGGSTLHF
cdr3_nt: TGTGCCAGCAGTGAATTAGAAGGGGGCTCGACCCTCCACTTT
v_call: TRBV2
d_call: TRBD1
clone_size: few
j_call: TRBJ1-6

cdr3_aa: CASHPGLAGGRGTDTQYF
cdr3_nt: TGTGCCAGCCACCCGGGACTAGCGGGGGGGCGTGGCACAGATACGCAGTATTTT
v_call: TRBV19
d_call: TRBD2
clone_size: NA
j_call: TRBJ2-3

cdr3_aa: CASSQSGGSYNSPLHF
cdr3_nt: TGTGCCAGCAGCCAGTCGGGGGGGTCCTATAATTCACCCCTCCACTTT
v_call: TRBV14
d_call: NA
clone_size: NA
j_call: TRBJ1-6

cdr3_aa: CASSLAPGSTGELFF
cdr3_nt: TGCGCCAGCAGCTTGGCCCCCGGGAGCACCGGGGAGCTGTTTTTT
v_call: TRBV5-1
d_call: NA
clone_size: NA
j_call: TRBJ2-2

cdr3_aa: CASMGALAGGPYNEQFF
cdr3_nt: TGTGCCAGCATGGGAGCCCTAGCGGGGGGGCCCTACAATGAGCAGTTCTTC
v_call: TRBV28
d_call: TRBD2
clone_size: NA
j_call: TRBJ2-1

cdr3_aa: CASSPPSRQPQHF
cdr3_nt: TGTGCCAGCAGTCCCCCCTCTAGACAGCCCCAGCATTTT
v_call: TRBV12-3/TRBV12-4
d_call: NA
clone_size: NA
j_call: TRBJ1-5

cdr3_aa: CASSIYSEKLFF
cdr3_nt: TGTGCCAGTAGTATTTACAGCGAAAAACTGTTTTTT
v_call: TRBV19
d_call: NA
clone_size: NA
j_call: TRBJ1-4

cdr3_aa: CASSLSGERADTQYF
cdr3_nt: TGTGCCAGCAGCCTTAGCGGAGAACGAGCAGATACGCAGTATTTT
v_call: TRBV7-2
d_call: NA
clone_size: NA
j_call: TRBJ2-3

cdr3_aa: CASRTGAEAFF
cdr3_nt: TGCGCCAGCAGGACAGGGGCTGAAGCTTTCTTT
v_call: TRBV5-1
d_call: TRBD1
clone_size: NA
j_call: TRBJ1-1

cdr3_aa: CASSSGLARGQDTQYF
cdr3_nt: TGTGCCAGCAGCTCCGGACTAGCGCGGGGCCAAGATACGCAGTATTTT
v_call: TRBV7-2
d_call: TRBD2
clone_size: NA
j_call: TRBJ2-3

cdr3_aa: CASSLDLTGAGDTQYF
cdr3_nt: TGTGCCAGCAGCTTGGATTTGACAGGGGCAGGAGATACGCAGTATTTT
v_call: TRBV5-4
d_call: TRBD1
clone_size: NA
j_call: TRBJ2-3

cdr3_aa: CAISEGELADNEQFF
cdr3_nt: TGTGCCATCAGTGAAGGGGAGCTAGCGGACAATGAGCAGTTCTTC
v_call: TRBV10-3
d_call: TRBD2
clone_size: NA
j_call: TRBJ2-1

cdr3_aa: CASSQGGGYSYEQYF
cdr3_nt: TGCGCCAGCAGCCAGGGGGGAGGCTACTCCTACGAGCAGTACTTC
v_call: TRBV4-1
d_call: NA
clone_size: few
j_call: TRBJ2-7

cdr3_aa: CASSQAGAANTGELFF
cdr3_nt: TGTGCCAGCAGCCAAGCGGGGGCTGCGAACACCGGGGAGCTGTTTTTT
v_call: TRBV11-1
d_call: TRBD2
clone_size: NA
j_call: TRBJ2-2